The 28 T cell receptor beta chains in this list originate from one sample, sequenced in a study of cytomegalovirus exposure and HLA in healthy donors. PCR employed 60 Vbeta and 13 Jbeta primers. Sequencing was performed with immunoSEQ multiplex PCR; in TCRdb, only in-frame clones are kept and a portion is missing. The sample shows approximately 150,000 clones, around 82% of them seen only once. The sequenced sample consisted of PBMCs. The receptor source for this set is a woman between 18 and 29 years old in good health and CMV-seropositive.

J is TRBJ1-2 and V is TRBV19; possibly TRBD1 for D (5 bases). CDR1 and CDR2 from the germline V gene are LNHDA and SQIVND (reference sequence). V was cut by 7 bases and J by 6 bases, with 12 bases left in between. This CDR3 contains 12 residues. The chain's CDR3 is CASNRVRDGYTF. The CDR3 coding sequence is TGTGCCAGTAACCGCGTCAGGGATGGCTACACCTTC.

The rearrangement joins TRBV7-9 to TRBJ1-6; 7 bases match TRBD1. Germline loops: CDR1 SEHNR, CDR2 FQNEAQ (reference sequence). Unmatched junction bases numbered 13, after V lost 4 bases and J lost 10 bases. The CDR3 extends over 16 amino acids. The chain's CDR3 is CASSSRQGSGRSPLHF. The CDR3 bases are TGTGCCAGCAGCTCACGACAGGGTAGCGGTCGGTCACCCCTCCACTTT.

The gene calls are TRBV27 and TRBJ1-6; D ambiguous. Germline values: CDR1 MNHEY, CDR2 SMNVEV (reference sequence). V was shortened by 3 bases and J by 7 bases, with 10 bases between the two germline ends. The length of the CDR3 is 14 residues. The CDR3 DNA sequence: TGTGCCAGCAGTTTTTCCGCCCGGAATTCACCCCTCCACTTT. Translated: CASSFSARNSPLHF.

The rearrangement links TRBV10-1 to TRBJ2-3, with D unresolved. V lost 4 bases and J lost 2, with 4 bases in between. Germline V gene sequence: CDR1 WNHNN, CDR2 SYGVQD (reference sequence). The CDR3 runs to 12 residues. CDR3 sequence (DNA): TGCGCCAGCAGTGCCCTCACAGATACGCAGTATTTT. Residues: CASSALTDTQYF.

With regard to this clone: Since no conserved phenylalanine or tryptophan closes the CDR3, a read error is the likely cause. The chain is built from TRBV2 and TRBJ2-7; D might be TRBD2 (5 bases). Germline assignment: CDR1 SNHLY and CDR2 FYNNEI. V lost 4 bases and J 6 bases, leaving 16 bases between the germline ends. The length of the CDR3 is 14 residues. CDR3 in amino acids: CASSGTGRIGEQYS. The CDR3 DNA follows: TGTGCCAGCAGTGGGACGGGGAGAATTGGCGAGCAGTACTCC.

This clone was found a few times. The V call is TRBV11-2, the J call TRBJ2-5; D is perhaps TRBD1 (6 bases). CDR3 length equals 12 residues. V lost 0 bases and J 7 bases, leaving 6 bases between the germline ends. Germline assignment: CDR1 SGHAT and CDR2 FQNNGV. The CDR3 nucleotides are TGTGCCAGCAGCTTAGAACAGGGGACCCAGTACTTC. It encodes CASSLEQGTQYF. Variable domain in full (rest from reference TRBV11-2 and TRBJ2-5): EAGVAQSPRYKIIEKRQSVAFWCNPISGHATLYWYQQILGQGPKLLIQFQNNGVVDDSQLPKDRFSAERLKGVDSTLKIQPAKLEDSAVYLCASSLEQGTQYFGPGTRLLVL.

The chain links TRBV14 to TRBJ2-7; D might be TRBD2 (6 bases). Trimming cost V 4 bases and J 6 bases, with 10 bases left between them. CDR3 length equals 12 residues. Germline CDR1 SGHDN, CDR2 FVKESK. The CDR3 DNA reads as TGTGCCAGCAGCCGAAGCGGGTCCGAGCAGTACTTC. It encodes CASSRSGSEQYF.

This rearrangement joins TRBV30 to TRBJ1-2, with TRBD1 as a possible D gene (6 bases). CDR1 and CDR2 (germline): GTSNPN, SVGIG (reference sequence). This CDR3 spans 14 amino acids. V lost 1 base and J lost 6, with 15 bases in between. This CDR3 is CAWSGGLQGNGYTF. DNA for the CDR3: TGTGCCTGGAGTGGGGGACTACAGGGAAATGGCTACACCTTC.

The rearrangement uses TRBV9 and TRBJ2-2, with 11 bases matching TRBD1. After removal of 3 bases from V and 5 bases from J, the junction contained 3 bases not matched to a gene. CDR3 size: 15 residues. From germline, CDR1 is SGDLS and CDR2 YYNGEE. This CDR3 reads CASSGGQGVTGELFF. The CDR3, as DNA: TGTGCCAGCAGCGGGGGACAGGGGGTAACCGGGGAGCTGTTTTTT.

V and J are TRBV10-3 and TRBJ2-3, with D tentatively TRBD1 (6 bases). Germline V lookup: CDR1 ENHRY, CDR2 SYGVKD. CDR3 size: 15 residues. V dropped 2 bases and J dropped 2 bases, with 11 bases sitting between them. CDR3 sequence reads: CAISEKTGHTDTQYF. The CDR3 bases are TGTGCCATCAGTGAGAAGACGGGACACACAGATACGCAGTATTTT.

This clone was counted a single time. The chain has TRBV18 and TRBJ1-6; D ambiguous. Trimming cost V 3 bases and J 4 bases, with 19 bases left between them. The CDR3 totals 18 residues. Germline lookup yields CDR1 KGHSH and CDR2 LQKENI. This CDR3 is CASSPNIGLFRYNSPLHF. CDR3 nucleotide sequence: TGTGCCAGCTCACCTAATATTGGACTCTTTCGGTATAATTCACCCCTCCACTTT.

The chain carries TRBV5-4 and TRBJ2-7; D is unclear. Per the germline V gene, CDR1 is SGHNT and CDR2 is YYREEE (reference sequence). The CDR3 has 15 residues. V was cut by 4 bases and J by 7 bases, with 21 bases left in between. The CDR3 protein is CASSGQTVPSGEQYF. The CDR3, as DNA: TGTGCCAGCAGCGGTCAGACTGTCCCCTCTGGGGAGCAGTACTTC.

The J gene is TRBJ1-2, the V gene TRBV30; no clear D gene. This CDR3 contains 13 residues. The V gene's germline CDR1 is GTSNPN and CDR2 SVGIG (reference sequence). V was pared by 3 bases and J by 8 bases, with 16 bases between. CDR3 nucleotide sequence: TGTGCCTGGAGAAACAGCTTATTTTCAGGCTACACCTTC. Amino acids: CAWRNSLFSGYTF. The full variable domain, its missing parts supplied by reference TRBV30 and TRBJ1-2, is SQTIHQWPATLVQPVGSPLSLECTVEGTSNPNLYWYRQAAGRGLQLLFYSVGIGQISSEVPQNLSASRPQDRQFILSSKKLLLSDSGFYLCAWRNSLFSGYTFGSGTRLTVV.

The chain links TRBV5-4 to TRBJ1-5; 7 bases line up with TRBD1. Germline V gene sequence: CDR1 SGHNT, CDR2 YYREEE (reference sequence). The CDR3 totals 15 residues. Unmatched junction bases numbered 8, after V lost 5 bases and J lost 3 bases. The CDR3 spells CASSTVGGLNQPQHF. The CDR3 coding sequence is TGTGCCAGCAGTACGGTAGGGGGCCTCAATCAGCCCCAGCATTTT.

The chain joins TRBV5-1 to TRBJ1-2; D is perhaps TRBD1 (6 bases). The CDR3 spans 13 residues. Germline CDR1 reads SGHRS; CDR2 reads YFSETQ. Trimming stripped 0 bases from V and 8 bases from J, with 11 bases between. CDR3 bases: TGCGCCAGCAGCTTGGACAGGGCCGGGGGCTACACCTTC. Translation gives CASSLDRAGGYTF.

The CDR3 bases are TGTGCCAGCACGCCGGGAGACAGCATTACCTCCTACGAGCAGTACTTC. Translated: CASTPGDSITSYEQYF. The genes are TRBV2 and TRBJ2-7; a possible D gene is TRBD2 (6 bases). The CDR3 contains 16 residues. The V gene lost 7 bases and the J gene lost 0 bases, with 19 bases spanning the gap. In germline, CDR1 is SNHLY, CDR2 FYNNEI.

The V call is TRBV2, the J call TRBJ1-1, with D possibly matching TRBD1 (5 bases). The germline V and J ends were trimmed by 4 bases and 5 bases, with 8 bases remaining between them. Germline V gene lookup returns CDR1 SNHLY and CDR2 FYNNEI. The CDR3 is 12 amino acids. This chain's CDR3 is CASSVRGTEAFF. The DNA for the CDR3 is TGTGCCAGCAGTGTACGGGGGACTGAAGCTTTCTTT.

The rearrangement uses TRBV9 and TRBJ1-1; D might be TRBD1 (5 bases). The CDR3 extends over 15 amino acids. Trimming removed 4 bases from V and 2 bases from J, with 15 bases in between. The V gene's germline CDR1 is SGDLS and CDR2 YYNGEE. The CDR3 reads CASSLGTLGNTEAFF. The CDR3 DNA follows: TGTGCCAGCAGCCTCGGGACTTTAGGAAACACTGAAGCTTTCTTT.

This clone came up once. This chain links TRBV5-1 with TRBJ2-5; TRBD2 might be the D (6 bases). This CDR3 has 16 amino acids. V gave up 0 bases and J gave up 1 base, with 13 bases separating them. Germline-derived CDR1 and CDR2 are SGHRS and YFSETQ. CDR3 region: CASSLGSRGTQETQYF. The DNA of the CDR3 is TGCGCCAGCAGCTTGGGGAGTCGGGGGACCCAAGAGACCCAGTACTTC.

The chain recombines TRBV11-1 with TRBJ1-1; D is undetermined. The CDR3 runs 13 residues. Looked up from germline, CDR1 is SGHAT and CDR2 is FQDESV (reference sequence). V was trimmed by 7 bases and J by 0 bases, leaving 9 bases between them. The CDR3 region has the DNA TGTGCCAGCACCCCCCCCATGAACACTGAAGCTTTCTTT. The encoded protein is CASTPPMNTEAFF.

V usage is TRBV6-5 and J usage is TRBJ1-1; a weak D match, TRBD1 (5 bases). This CDR3 is 14 amino acids long. V was trimmed by 6 bases and J by 0 bases, leaving 11 bases between them. Germline values: CDR1 MNHEY, CDR2 SVGAGI. CDR3 in amino acids: CASSPGGLNTEAFF. Written as DNA, the CDR3 is TGTGCCAGCAGCCCCGGGGGGTTGAACACTGAAGCTTTCTTT.

V gene TRBV5-1 combines with J gene TRBJ2-7, with 12 bases matching TRBD1. V lost 4 bases, J lost 2 bases, and 4 bases stayed unmatched. The CDR3 length is 15 residues. The germline V gene has CDR1 SGHRS and CDR2 YFSETQ. The CDR3 loop is CASSRGDRGPYEQYF. CDR3 sequence (DNA): TGCGCCAGCAGCCGCGGGGACAGGGGGCCCTACGAGCAGTACTTC. Full variable domain (outside the CDR3, taken from reference TRBV5-1 and TRBJ2-7): KAGVTQTPRYLIKTRGQQVTLSCSPISGHRSVSWYQQTPGQGLQFLFEYFSETQRNKGNFPGRFSGRQFSNSRSEMNVSTLELGDSALYLCASSRGDRGPYEQYFGPGTRLTVT.

The V call is TRBV27, the J call TRBJ1-1, with TRBD1 as a possible D gene (6 bases). With 7 bases removed from V and 7 bases from J, the gap between germline ends came to 19 bases. The germline CDR1 and CDR2 sequences are MNHEY and SMNVEV (reference sequence). This CDR3 comprises 14 residues. CDR3 amino acids: CASMSPPGGREAFF. The CDR3 coding sequence is TGTGCCAGCATGTCCCCTCCGGGGGGGCGTGAAGCTTTCTTT.

The chain is built from TRBV30 and TRBJ2-5, with D possibly TRBD1 on 5 matching bases. In germline, CDR1 is GTSNPN, CDR2 SVGIG (reference sequence). The V gene lost 2 bases and the J gene lost 5 bases, with 18 bases spanning the gap. The CDR3 length is 15 residues. CDR3 sequence: CAWSLPIRAGETQYF. The CDR3 DNA is TGTGCCTGGAGTCTACCAATACGGGCAGGGGAGACCCAGTACTTC.

The chain employs TRBV6-5 and TRBJ1-5; TRBD1 is a possible D gene (5 bases). Trimming left V 4 bases short and J 2 bases short, with 15 bases between. The CDR3 covers 16 residues. Per germline, CDR1 MNHEY and CDR2 SVGAGI. The CDR3 coding sequence is TGTGCCAGCAGTTGGGGCCAGGGTCGGCGCAATCAGCCCCAGCATTTT. Translating gives CASSWGQGRRNQPQHF.

This chain connects TRBV5-4 to TRBJ2-6; D uncertain. Germline loops: CDR1 SGHNT, CDR2 YYREEE (reference sequence). The CDR3 spans 15 residues. V shed 4 bases and J shed 1 base, with 9 bases lying between them. Here the CDR3 DNA reads TGTGCCAGCAGCAAACGGGTGTCTGGGGCCAACGTCCTGACTTTC. Its protein is CASSKRVSGANVLTF. Supplemented by reference TRBV5-4 and TRBJ2-6, the full variable domain reads ETGVTQSPTHLIKTRGQQVTLRCSSQSGHNTVSWYQQALGQGPQFIFQYYREEENGRGNFPPRFSGLQFPNYSSELNVNALELDDSALYLCASSKRVSGANVLTFGAGSRLTVL.

This sequence joins TRBV15 and TRBJ1-5; TRBD1 aligns across 8 bases. The CDR3 is 13 residues long. CDR1 and CDR2 (germline): LNHNV, YYDKDF (reference sequence). J was trimmed by 4 bases and V by 5 bases; bases with no gene match: 1. CDR3 in amino acids: CATSRDRNQPQHF. CDR3 coding DNA: TGTGCCACCAGCCGGGACAGGAATCAGCCCCAGCATTTT. The full variable domain, its missing parts supplied by reference TRBV15 and TRBJ1-5, is DAMVIQNPRYQVTQFGKPVTLSCSQTLNHNVMYWYQQKSSQAPKLLFHYYDKDFNNEADTPDNFQSRRPNTSFCFLDIRSPGLGDTAMYLCATSRDRNQPQHFGDGTRLSIL.

The chain joins TRBV7-8 to TRBJ1-5; 8 nucleotides align to TRBD1. The V gene end was trimmed by 5 bases and the J gene end by 7 bases; junction bases not matched to a gene: 13. This CDR3 comprises 16 residues. Germline V lookup: CDR1 SGHVS, CDR2 FQNEAQ. CDR3 DNA sequence: TGTGCCAGCAGCACTACCGCAGGGGGCGCAGGGCAGCCCCAGCATTTT. Translated: CASSTTAGGAGQPQHF.